Described below is a single T cell receptor beta chain sequence and its context. This sample was taken from a study of cytomegalovirus exposure and HLA in healthy donors. The junction had 14 bases not matched to a gene; V was cut back by 6 bases and J by 9 bases. CDR1 and CDR2 from the germline V gene are LNHDA and SQIVND (reference sequence). This CDR3 contains 15 residues. The PCR had 60 Vbeta and 13 Jbeta primers. Profiling relied on immunoSEQ multiplex PCR, and the TCRdb table lists in-frame clones only, not all of them. The sample consists of around 140,000 clones, about two thirds of them appearing once. The donors were healthy bone marrow donors.

The sample comprised PBMCs. The chain uses TRBV19 and TRBJ2-4, with 7 bases aligning to TRBD2. The sequence was collected from a woman younger than 30 in good health and CMV-seronegative. The chain's CDR3 is CASSPGGSKLSIQYF. CDR3 DNA: TGTGCCAGTAGCCCGGGAGGCAGTAAGTTAAGCATTCAGTACTTC.